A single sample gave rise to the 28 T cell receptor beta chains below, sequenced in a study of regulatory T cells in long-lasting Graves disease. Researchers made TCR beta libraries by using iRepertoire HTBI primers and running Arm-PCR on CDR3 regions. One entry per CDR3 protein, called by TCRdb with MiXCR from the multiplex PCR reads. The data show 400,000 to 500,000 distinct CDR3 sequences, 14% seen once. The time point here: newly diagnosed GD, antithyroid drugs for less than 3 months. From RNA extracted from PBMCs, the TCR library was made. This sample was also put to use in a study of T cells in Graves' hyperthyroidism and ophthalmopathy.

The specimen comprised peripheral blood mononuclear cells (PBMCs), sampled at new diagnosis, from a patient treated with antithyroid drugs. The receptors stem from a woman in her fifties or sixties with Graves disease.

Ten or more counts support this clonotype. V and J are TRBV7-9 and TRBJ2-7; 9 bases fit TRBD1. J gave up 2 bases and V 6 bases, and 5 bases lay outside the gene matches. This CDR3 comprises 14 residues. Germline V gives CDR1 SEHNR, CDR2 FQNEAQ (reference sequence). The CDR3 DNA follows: TGTGCCAGCAGTTTCGGGACAGGGCCCTACGAGCAGTACTTC. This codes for CASSFGTGPYEQYF.

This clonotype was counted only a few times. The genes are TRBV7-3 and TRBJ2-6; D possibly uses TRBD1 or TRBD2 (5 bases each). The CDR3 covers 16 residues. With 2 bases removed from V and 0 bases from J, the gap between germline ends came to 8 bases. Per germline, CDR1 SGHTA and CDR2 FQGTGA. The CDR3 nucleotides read TGTGCCAGCAGCTTACAGGGAGACTCTGGGGCCAACGTCCTGACTTTC. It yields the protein CASSLQGDSGANVLTF. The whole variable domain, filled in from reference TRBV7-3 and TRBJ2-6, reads GAGVSQTPSNKVTEKGKYVELRCDPISGHTALYWYRQSLGQGPEFLIYFQGTGAADDSGLPNDRFFAVRPEGSVSTLKIQRTERGDSAVYLCASSLQGDSGANVLTFGAGSRLTVL.

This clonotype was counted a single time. The CDR3 DNA sequence: TGTGCCAGCAGCCCACCCCGGGGCAGGGGAATAAATCAGGGGGAAAAACTGTTTTTT. Residues: CASSPPRGRGINQGEKLFF. V is TRBV3-1 and J is TRBJ1-4; weak D call: TRBD1 (6 bases). The CDR3 extends over 19 amino acids. The V gene's germline CDR1 is LGHDT and CDR2 YNNKEL (reference sequence). V lost 4 bases to trimming and J lost 8 bases, with 29 bases between them.

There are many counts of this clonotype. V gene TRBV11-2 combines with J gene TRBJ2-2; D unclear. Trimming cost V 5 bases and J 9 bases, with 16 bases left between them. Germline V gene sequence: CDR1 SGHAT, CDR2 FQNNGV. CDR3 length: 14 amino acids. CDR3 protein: CASSRILMTRELFF. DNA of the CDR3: TGTGCCAGCAGCCGAATACTAATGACCCGGGAGCTGTTTTTT.

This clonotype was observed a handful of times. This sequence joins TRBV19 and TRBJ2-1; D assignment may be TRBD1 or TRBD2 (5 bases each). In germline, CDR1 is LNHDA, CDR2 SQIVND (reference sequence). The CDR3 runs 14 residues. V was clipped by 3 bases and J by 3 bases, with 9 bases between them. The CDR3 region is CASSMGRDYNEQFF. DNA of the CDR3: TGTGCCAGTAGTATGGGACGGGACTACAATGAGCAGTTCTTC.

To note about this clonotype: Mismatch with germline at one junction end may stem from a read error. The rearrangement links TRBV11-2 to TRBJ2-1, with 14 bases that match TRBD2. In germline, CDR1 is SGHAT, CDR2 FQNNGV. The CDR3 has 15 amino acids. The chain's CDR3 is CASSFGTSGSNEQSF. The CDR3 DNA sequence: TGTGCCAGCAGCTTTGGGACTAGCGGGAGTAATGAGCAGTCCTTC. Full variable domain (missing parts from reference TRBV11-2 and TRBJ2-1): EAGVAQSPRYKIIEKRQSVAFWCNPISGHATLYWYQQILGQGPKLLIQFQNNGVVDDSQLPKDRFSAERLKGVDSTLKIQPAKLEDSAVYLCASSFGTSGSNEQSFGPGTRLTVL.

The CDR3 DNA is TGTGCCAGCAGTTACTCGTCGGGAGTTTACGAGCAGTACTTC. Translation: CASSYSSGVYEQYF. The V gene is TRBV6-2 or TRBV6-3, the J gene TRBJ2-7, with D maybe TRBD2 (6 bases). The V end lost 0 bases, the J end lost 4 bases, and 10 bases lay between the germline ends. The CDR3 is 14 residues long. Per germline, CDR1 MNHEY and CDR2 SVGEGT.

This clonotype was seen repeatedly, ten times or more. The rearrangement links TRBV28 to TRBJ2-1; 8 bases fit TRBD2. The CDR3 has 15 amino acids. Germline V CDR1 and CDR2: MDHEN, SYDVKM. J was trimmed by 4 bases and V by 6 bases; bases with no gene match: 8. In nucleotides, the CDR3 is TGTGCCAGCAGCCCGACTAGCGCAAATTACAATGAGCAGTTCTTC. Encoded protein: CASSPTSANYNEQFF.

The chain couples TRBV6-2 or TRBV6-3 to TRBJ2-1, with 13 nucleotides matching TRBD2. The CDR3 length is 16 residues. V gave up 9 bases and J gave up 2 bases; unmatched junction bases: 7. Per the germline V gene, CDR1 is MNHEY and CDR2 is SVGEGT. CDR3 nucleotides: TGTGCCAGTACTAGCGGGAGGGCCGTGGCCTACAATGAGCAGTTCTTC. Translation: CASTSGRAVAYNEQFF.

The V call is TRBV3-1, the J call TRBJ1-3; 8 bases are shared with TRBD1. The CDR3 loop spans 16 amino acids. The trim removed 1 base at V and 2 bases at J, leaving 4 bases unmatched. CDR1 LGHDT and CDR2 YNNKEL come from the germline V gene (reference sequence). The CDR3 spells CASSQGQGIPGNTIYF. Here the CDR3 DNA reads TGTGCCAGCAGCCAAGGACAGGGGATCCCTGGAAACACCATATATTTT.

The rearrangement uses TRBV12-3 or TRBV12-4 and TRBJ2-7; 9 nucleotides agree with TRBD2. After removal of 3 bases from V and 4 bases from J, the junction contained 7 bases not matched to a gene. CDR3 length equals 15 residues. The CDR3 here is CASSFGSGSRYEQYF. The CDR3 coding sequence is TGTGCCAGCAGTTTTGGTAGCGGGAGTAGGTACGAGCAGTACTTC.

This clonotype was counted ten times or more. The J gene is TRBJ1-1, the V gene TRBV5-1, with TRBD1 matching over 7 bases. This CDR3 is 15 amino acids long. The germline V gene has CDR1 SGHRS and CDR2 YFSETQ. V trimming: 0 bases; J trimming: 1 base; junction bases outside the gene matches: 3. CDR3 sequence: CASSLDPGGNTEAFF. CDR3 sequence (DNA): TGCGCCAGCAGCTTGGACCCAGGGGGGAACACTGAAGCTTTCTTT.

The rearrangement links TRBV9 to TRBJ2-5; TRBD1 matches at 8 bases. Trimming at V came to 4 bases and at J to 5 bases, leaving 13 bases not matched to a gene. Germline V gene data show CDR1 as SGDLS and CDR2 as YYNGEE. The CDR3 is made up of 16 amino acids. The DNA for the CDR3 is TGTGCCAGCAGCTTCCTTGGACAGGGATCGCGGGAGACCCAGTACTTC. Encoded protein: CASSFLGQGSRETQYF.

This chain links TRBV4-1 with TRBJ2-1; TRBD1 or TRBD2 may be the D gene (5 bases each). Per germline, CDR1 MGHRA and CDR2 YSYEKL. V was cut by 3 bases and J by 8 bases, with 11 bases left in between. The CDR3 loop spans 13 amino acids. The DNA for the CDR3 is TGCGCCAGCAGCCACCCAGGGAGCGATGAGCAGTTCTTC. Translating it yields CASSHPGSDEQFF.

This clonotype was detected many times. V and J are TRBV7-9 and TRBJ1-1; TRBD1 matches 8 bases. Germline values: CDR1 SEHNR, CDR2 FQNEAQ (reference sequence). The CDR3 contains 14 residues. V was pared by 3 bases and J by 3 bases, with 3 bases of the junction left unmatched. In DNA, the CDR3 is TGTGCCAGCAGCTTCGGGACAGGCGACACTGAAGCTTTCTTT. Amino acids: CASSFGTGDTEAFF.

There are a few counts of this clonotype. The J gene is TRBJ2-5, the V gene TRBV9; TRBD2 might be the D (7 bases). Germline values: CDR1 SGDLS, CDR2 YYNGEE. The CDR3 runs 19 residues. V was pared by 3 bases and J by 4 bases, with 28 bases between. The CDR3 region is CASSGDRGGGGRSRETQYF. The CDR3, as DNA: TGTGCCAGCAGCGGGGATCGGGGTGGCGGGGGCAGGTCTCGAGAGACCCAGTACTTC.

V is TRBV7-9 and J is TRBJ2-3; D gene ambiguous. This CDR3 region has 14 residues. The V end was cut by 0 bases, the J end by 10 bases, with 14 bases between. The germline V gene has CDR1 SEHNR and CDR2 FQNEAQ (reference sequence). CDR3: CASSLAELPVSQYF. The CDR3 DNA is TGTGCCAGCAGCTTAGCAGAACTTCCAGTGTCGCAGTATTTT.

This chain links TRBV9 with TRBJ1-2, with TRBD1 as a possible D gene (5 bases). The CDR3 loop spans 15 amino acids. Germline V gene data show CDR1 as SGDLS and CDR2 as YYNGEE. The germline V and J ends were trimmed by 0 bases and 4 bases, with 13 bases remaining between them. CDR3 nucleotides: TGTGCCAGCAGCGTAGATCGGGGGGTTGGCTATGGCTACACCTTC. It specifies CASSVDRGVGYGYTF.

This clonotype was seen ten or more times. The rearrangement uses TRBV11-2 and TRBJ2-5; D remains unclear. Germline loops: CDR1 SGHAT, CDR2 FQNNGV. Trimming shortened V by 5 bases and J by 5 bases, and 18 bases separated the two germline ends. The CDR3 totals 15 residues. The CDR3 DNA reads TGTGCCAGCAGCCCCGGCCGGACCTTCGGGGAGACCCAGTACTTC. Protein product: CASSPGRTFGETQYF.

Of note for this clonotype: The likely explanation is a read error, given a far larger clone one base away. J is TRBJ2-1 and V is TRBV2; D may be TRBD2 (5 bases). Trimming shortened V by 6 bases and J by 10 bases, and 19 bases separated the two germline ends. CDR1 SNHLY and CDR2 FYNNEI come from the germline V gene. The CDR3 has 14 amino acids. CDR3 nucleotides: TGTGCCAGCAGGAGGACGGGAAGCTCCTACGAGCAGTTCTTC. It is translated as CASRRTGSSYEQFF.

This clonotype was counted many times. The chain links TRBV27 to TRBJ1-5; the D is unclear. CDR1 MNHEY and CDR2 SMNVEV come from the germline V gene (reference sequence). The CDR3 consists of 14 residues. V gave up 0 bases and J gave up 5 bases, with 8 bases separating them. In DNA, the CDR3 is TGTGCCAGCAGTTTATCGCACGGCCATCAGCCCCAGCATTTT. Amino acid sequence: CASSLSHGHQPQHF.

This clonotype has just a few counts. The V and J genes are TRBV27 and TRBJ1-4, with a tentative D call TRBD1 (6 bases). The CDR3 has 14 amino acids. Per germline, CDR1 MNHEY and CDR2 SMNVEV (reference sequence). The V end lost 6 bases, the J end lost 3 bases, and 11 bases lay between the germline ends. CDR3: CASRNRAANEKLFF. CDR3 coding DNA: TGTGCCAGCAGGAACAGGGCAGCTAATGAAAAACTGTTTTTT.

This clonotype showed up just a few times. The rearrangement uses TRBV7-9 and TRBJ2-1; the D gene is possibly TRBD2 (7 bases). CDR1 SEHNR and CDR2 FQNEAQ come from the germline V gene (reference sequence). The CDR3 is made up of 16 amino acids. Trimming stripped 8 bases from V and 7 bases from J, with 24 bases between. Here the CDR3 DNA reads TGTGCCAGCGGCCCGGGGGCGCTAGCGGAACTGAATGAGCAGTTCTTC. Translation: CASGPGALAELNEQFF. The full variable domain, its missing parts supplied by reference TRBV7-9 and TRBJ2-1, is DTGVSQNPRHKITKRGQNVTFRCDPISEHNRLYWYRQTLGQGPEFLTYFQNEAQLEKSRLLSDRFSAERPKGSFSTLEIQRTEQGDSAMYLCASGPGALAELNEQFFGPGTRLTVL.

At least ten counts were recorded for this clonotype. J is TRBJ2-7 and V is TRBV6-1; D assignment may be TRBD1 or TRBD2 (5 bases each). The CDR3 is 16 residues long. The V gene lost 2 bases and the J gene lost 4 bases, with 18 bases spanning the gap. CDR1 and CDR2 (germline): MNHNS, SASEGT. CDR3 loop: CASSERGPTLIYEQYF. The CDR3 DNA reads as TGTGCCAGCAGTGAAAGGGGACCGACCTTAATTTACGAGCAGTACTTC.

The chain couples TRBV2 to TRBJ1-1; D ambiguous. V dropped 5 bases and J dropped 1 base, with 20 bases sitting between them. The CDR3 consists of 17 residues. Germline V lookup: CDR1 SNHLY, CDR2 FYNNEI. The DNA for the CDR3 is TGTGCCAGCAGTTATGGCGCCCGTGGAGGCGGGAACACTGAAGCTTTCTTT. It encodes CASSYGARGGGNTEAFF.

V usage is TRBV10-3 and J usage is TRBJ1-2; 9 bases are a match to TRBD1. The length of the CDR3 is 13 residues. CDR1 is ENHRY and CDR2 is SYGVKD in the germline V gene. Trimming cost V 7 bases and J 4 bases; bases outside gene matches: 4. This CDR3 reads CAITRDRAYGYTF. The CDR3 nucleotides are TGTGCCATCACTAGGGACAGGGCCTATGGCTACACCTTC.

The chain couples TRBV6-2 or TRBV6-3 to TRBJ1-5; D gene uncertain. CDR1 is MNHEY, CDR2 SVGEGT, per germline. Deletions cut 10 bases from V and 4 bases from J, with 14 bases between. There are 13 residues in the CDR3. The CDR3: CATTRISNQPQHF. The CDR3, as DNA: TGTGCCACGACCAGGATCTCAAATCAGCCCCAGCATTTT.

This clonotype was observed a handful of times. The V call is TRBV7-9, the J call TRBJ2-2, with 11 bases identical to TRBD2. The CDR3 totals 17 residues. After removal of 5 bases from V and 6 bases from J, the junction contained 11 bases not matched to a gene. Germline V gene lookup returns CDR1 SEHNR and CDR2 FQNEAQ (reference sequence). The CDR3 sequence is CASSTYQGLAGAGELFF. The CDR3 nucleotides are TGTGCCAGCAGCACCTACCAAGGACTAGCGGGTGCCGGGGAGCTGTTTTTT.